This entry lists 17 T cell receptor beta chains sequenced from one sample in a study of blood T cell repertoires in COVID-19. Libraries were prepared by immunoSEQ multiplex PCR; TCRdb keeps only in-frame clonotypes and omits some of them. The sample holds approximately 250,000 clones; approximately 87% are singletons and the top ten take over 8.5%. Sequencing was performed on peripheral blood. These receptors were taken from a human donor in a cohort sampled during active COVID-19.

This clone has a handful of counts. This sequence joins TRBV7-9 and TRBJ1-6; no reliable D call. CDR3 length: 15 amino acids. The germline CDR1 and CDR2 sequences are SEHNR and FQNEAQ (reference sequence). The germline V and J ends were trimmed by 4 bases and 9 bases, with 16 bases remaining between them. The CDR3 nucleotides read TGTGCCAGCAGCTCGGAAAGACTAATTGGTTCACCCCTCCACTTT. Protein product: CASSSERLIGSPLHF.

The rearrangement joins TRBV21-1 to TRBJ1-4; the table's D call, TRBD1, has no DNA check behind it. TRBV21-1 corresponds to a pseudogene. CDR3 length: 14 residues. Written as DNA, the CDR3 is TGTGCCAGCAGCAAGACCAGGACTAATGAAAAACTGTTTTTT. The encoded protein is CASSKTRTNEKLFF.

This chain links TRBV13 with TRBJ2-1; TRBD2 matches at 8 bases. Germline V gene data show CDR1 as PRHDT and CDR2 as FYEKMQ (reference sequence). The CDR3 loop spans 16 amino acids. The junction had 13 bases not matched to a gene; V was cut back by 5 bases and J by 7 bases. The CDR3 protein is CASSPRGGRGSNEQFF. The CDR3 nucleotides are TGTGCCAGCAGCCCACGGGGGGGGCGAGGTAGTAATGAGCAGTTCTTC.

Here the CDR3 reads CASSPDRVGSDTQYF. The CDR3 DNA reads TGTGCCAGCAGCCCCGACAGGGTGGGCTCAGATACGCAGTATTTT. The V and J genes are TRBV27 and TRBJ2-3, with 7 bases fitting TRBD1. Germline-derived CDR1 and CDR2 are MNHEY and SMNVEV (reference sequence). With 6 bases clipped from V and 4 bases from J, the junction kept 10 bases outside the gene matches. The CDR3 runs to 15 residues.

This clone was observed a few times. The chain recombines TRBV6-1 with TRBJ2-7; D is unclear. Germline CDR1 is MNHNS and CDR2 is SASEGT. This CDR3 is built from 17 residues. V was clipped by 3 bases and J by 2 bases, with 20 bases between them. The chain's CDR3 is CASSEFKVSATTYEQYF. The CDR3 coding sequence is TGTGCCAGCAGTGAGTTTAAAGTCAGCGCGACGACCTACGAGCAGTACTTC.

V and J are TRBV29-1 and TRBJ1-1; D gene uncertain. The V end was cut by 6 bases, the J end by 3 bases, with 23 bases between. There are 16 residues in the CDR3. Germline-derived CDR1 and CDR2 are SQVTM and ANQGSEA. The CDR3 spells CSVERLFGIMDTEAFF. The CDR3 region has the DNA TGCAGCGTGGAGCGACTCTTCGGGATTATGGACACTGAAGCTTTCTTT.

This clone was detected only a few times. The genes are TRBV2 and TRBJ1-2, with a weak D call TRBD1 (5 bases). Trimming pared 3 bases from V and 6 bases from J, leaving 23 bases between. Germline V CDR1 and CDR2: SNHLY, FYNNEI. The CDR3 runs 17 residues. CDR3 sequence reads: CASSEAASGQGLHGYTF. The DNA for the CDR3 is TGTGCCAGCAGTGAGGCCGCCTCAGGGCAAGGCCTACATGGCTACACCTTC.

The chain couples TRBV28 to TRBJ2-1; 10 bases are shared with TRBD2. Losses at the gene ends were 1 base for V and 9 bases for J; bases not matched to a gene: 12. The CDR3 has 17 amino acids. The germline gives CDR1 MDHEN, CDR2 SYDVKM. The CDR3 is CASSLYKRGGSFGEQFF. In DNA form, the CDR3 reads TGTGCCAGCAGTTTATACAAGCGGGGGGGCAGTTTCGGTGAGCAGTTCTTC.

This chain uses TRBV5-6 with TRBJ1-2, with D uncertain. Trimming took off 4 bases at V and 7 bases at J, with 17 bases between the two ends. CDR1 and CDR2 from the germline V gene are SGHDT and YYEEEE. The CDR3 contains 14 residues. As DNA, the CDR3 is TGTGCCAGCAGCCAACGTTGGTGGGCGGGTGGCTACACCTTC. It specifies CASSQRWWAGGYTF.

This clone was seen just once. The chain employs TRBV7-9 and TRBJ1-2, with 7 bases that match TRBD1. The CDR3 runs 12 residues. The V and J ends lost 3 bases and 8 bases, in that order; junction bases with no gene match: 3. Per the germline V gene, CDR1 is SEHNR and CDR2 is FQNEAQ (reference sequence). The CDR3 sequence is CASSFTGDGYTF. The CDR3 bases are TGTGCCAGCAGCTTCACAGGGGACGGCTACACCTTC.

The V call is TRBV2, the J call TRBJ1-2, with TRBD1 matching 8 bases. V lost 6 bases, J lost 1 base, and 7 bases stayed unmatched. CDR1 SNHLY and CDR2 FYNNEI come from the germline V gene. The CDR3 extends over 15 amino acids. CDR3 sequence: CASSEWTGRNYGYTF. CDR3 in DNA: TGTGCCAGCAGCGAATGGACAGGGCGTAACTATGGCTACACCTTC.

The chain couples TRBV5-8 to TRBJ2-2; D call uncertain. From germline, CDR1 is SGHTS and CDR2 YDEGEE. With 1 base removed from V and 4 bases from J, the gap between germline ends came to 11 bases. The CDR3 sequence is 15 residues long. CDR3 loop: CASSLYLPGTGELFF. CDR3 DNA sequence: TGTGCCAGCAGCTTGTACCTCCCGGGCACCGGGGAGCTGTTTTTT.

This chain links TRBV5-1 with TRBJ1-1; possibly TRBD1 for D (6 bases). CDR3 length equals 14 residues. CDR1 SGHRS and CDR2 YFSETQ come from the germline V gene. Trimming pared 3 bases from V and 1 base from J, leaving 10 bases between. The CDR3 spells CASSSGQSNTEAFF. The DNA of the CDR3 is TGCGCCAGCAGCTCGGGACAATCGAACACTGAAGCTTTCTTT.

CDR3 sequence (DNA): TGTGCCAGCAGAACGTCTACAGGGGGCTACGAGCAGTACTTC. Protein sequence: CASRTSTGGYEQYF. This chain connects TRBV28 to TRBJ2-7; 8 positions match TRBD1. The V segment lost 6 bases and the J segment 3 bases; nucleotides outside the gene matches: 7. Germline CDR1 and CDR2: MDHEN and SYDVKM. The CDR3 is 14 residues long.

The CDR3 DNA sequence: TGTGCCAGCAGCTTGGCCGGGACAGGGGTATACGAGCAGTACTTC. It specifies CASSLAGTGVYEQYF. The genes are TRBV7-6 and TRBJ2-7, with 10 bases that match TRBD1. The V gene end was trimmed by 3 bases and the J gene end by 4 bases; junction bases not matched to a gene: 6. CDR1 and CDR2 from the germline V gene are SGHVS and FNYEAQ. The CDR3 consists of 15 residues.

The chain combines TRBV3-1 (or the pseudogene TRBV3-2) with TRBJ1-2; 10 positions agree with TRBD1. J was trimmed by 3 bases and V by 4 bases; bases with no gene match: 11. CDR3 length: 17 amino acids. Germline CDR1 LGHDT, CDR2 YNNKEL (reference sequence). CDR3 sequence reads: CASSPRDRGDSYYGYTF. CDR3 DNA: TGTGCCAGCAGCCCCCGGGACAGGGGTGACTCCTACTATGGCTACACCTTC.

This clone was picked up one time. The rearrangement uses TRBV3-1 (or the pseudogene TRBV3-2) and TRBJ2-1; 7 bases match TRBD2. Trimming took 4 bases from V and 8 from J; bases not matched to a gene: 14. The CDR3 is made up of 16 amino acids. The V gene's germline CDR1 is LGHDT and CDR2 YNNKEL (reference sequence). In nucleotides, the CDR3 is TGTGCCAGCAGCCCTACTAGCGCGAATCGGTACGATGAGCAGTTCTTC. Translating gives CASSPTSANRYDEQFF.